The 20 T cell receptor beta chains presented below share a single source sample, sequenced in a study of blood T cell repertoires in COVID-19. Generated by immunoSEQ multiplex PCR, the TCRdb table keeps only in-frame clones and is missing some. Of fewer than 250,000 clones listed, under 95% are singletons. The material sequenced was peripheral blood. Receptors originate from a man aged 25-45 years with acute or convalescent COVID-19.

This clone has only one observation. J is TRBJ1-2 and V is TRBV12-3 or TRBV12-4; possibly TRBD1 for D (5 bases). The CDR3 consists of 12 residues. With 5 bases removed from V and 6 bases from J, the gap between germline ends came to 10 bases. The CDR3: CASSPSGDGYTF. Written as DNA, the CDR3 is TGTGCCAGCAGTCCCTCGGGGGATGGCTACACCTTC.

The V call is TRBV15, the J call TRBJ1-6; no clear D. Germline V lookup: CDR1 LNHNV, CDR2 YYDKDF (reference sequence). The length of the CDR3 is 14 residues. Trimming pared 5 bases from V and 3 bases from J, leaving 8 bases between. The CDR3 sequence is CATSRNSYNSPLHF. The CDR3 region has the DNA TGTGCCACCAGCCGTAACAGCTATAATTCACCCCTCCACTTT.

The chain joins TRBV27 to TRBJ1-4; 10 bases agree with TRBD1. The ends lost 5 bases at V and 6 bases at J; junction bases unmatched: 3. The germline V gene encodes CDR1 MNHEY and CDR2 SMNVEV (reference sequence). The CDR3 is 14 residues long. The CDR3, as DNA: TGTGCCAGCAGTAAGGGACAGGGGTATGAAAAACTGTTTTTT. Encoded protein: CASSKGQGYEKLFF.

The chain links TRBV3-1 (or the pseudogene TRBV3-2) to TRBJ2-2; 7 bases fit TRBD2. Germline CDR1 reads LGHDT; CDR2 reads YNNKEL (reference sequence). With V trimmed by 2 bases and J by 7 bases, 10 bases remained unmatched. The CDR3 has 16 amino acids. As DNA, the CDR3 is TGTGCCAGCAGCCAAATCTGGACTAGTGGCGGCGGGGAGCTGTTTTTT. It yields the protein CASSQIWTSGGGELFF.

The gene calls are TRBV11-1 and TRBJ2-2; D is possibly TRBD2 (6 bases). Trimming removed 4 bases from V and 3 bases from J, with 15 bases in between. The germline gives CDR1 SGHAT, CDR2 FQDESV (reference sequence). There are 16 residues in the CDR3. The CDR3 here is CASSSPSARDTGELFF. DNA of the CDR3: TGTGCCAGCAGCTCCCCTAGCGCGCGCGACACCGGGGAGCTGTTTTTT.

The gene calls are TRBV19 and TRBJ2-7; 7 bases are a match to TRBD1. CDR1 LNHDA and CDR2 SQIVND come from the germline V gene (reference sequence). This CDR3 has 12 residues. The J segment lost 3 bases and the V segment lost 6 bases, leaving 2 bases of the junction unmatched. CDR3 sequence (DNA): TGTGCCAGTAGGGGACAGAACTACGAGCAGTACTTC. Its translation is CASRGQNYEQYF.

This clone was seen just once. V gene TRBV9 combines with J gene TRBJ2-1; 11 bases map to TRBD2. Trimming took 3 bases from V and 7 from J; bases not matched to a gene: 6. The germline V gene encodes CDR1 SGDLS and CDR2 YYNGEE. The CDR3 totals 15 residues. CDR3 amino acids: CASSGSGGAWNEQFF. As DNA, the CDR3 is TGTGCCAGCAGCGGTAGCGGGGGGGCCTGGAATGAGCAGTTCTTC.

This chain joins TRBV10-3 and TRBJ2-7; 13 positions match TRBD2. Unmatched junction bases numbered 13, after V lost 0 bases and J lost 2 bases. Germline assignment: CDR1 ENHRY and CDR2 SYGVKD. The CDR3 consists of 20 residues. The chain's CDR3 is CAISESWYNTSGRGAYEQYF. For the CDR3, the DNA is TGTGCCATCAGTGAGTCCTGGTATAATACTAGCGGGAGGGGGGCCTACGAGCAGTACTTC.

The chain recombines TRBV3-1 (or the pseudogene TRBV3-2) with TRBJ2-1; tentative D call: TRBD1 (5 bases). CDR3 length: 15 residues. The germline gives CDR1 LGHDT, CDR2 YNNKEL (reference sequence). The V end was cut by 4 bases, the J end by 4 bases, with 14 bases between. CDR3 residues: CASSPRTNVYNEQFF. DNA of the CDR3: TGTGCCAGCAGCCCCCGGACAAACGTATACAATGAGCAGTTCTTC.

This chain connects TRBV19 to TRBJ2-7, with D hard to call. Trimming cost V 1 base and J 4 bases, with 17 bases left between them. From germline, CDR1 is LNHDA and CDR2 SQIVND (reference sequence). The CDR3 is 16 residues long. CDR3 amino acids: CASSIATPRTGYEQYF. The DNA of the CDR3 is TGTGCCAGTAGTATAGCTACTCCACGAACCGGGTACGAGCAGTACTTC.

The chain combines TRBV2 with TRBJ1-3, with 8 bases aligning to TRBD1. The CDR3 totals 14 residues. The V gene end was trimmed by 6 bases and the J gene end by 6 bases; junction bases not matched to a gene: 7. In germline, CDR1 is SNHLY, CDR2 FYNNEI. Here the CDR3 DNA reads TGTGCCAGCAGCCCGACAGGGGTCGAAAACACCATATATTTT. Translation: CASSPTGVENTIYF.

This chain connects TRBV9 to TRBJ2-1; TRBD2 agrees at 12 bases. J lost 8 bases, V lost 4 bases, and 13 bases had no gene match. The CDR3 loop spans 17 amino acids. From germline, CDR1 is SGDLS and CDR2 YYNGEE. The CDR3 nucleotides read TGTGCCAGCAGCCTCCGGACTAGCGGGGAAGTTGACGATGAGCAGTTCTTC. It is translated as CASSLRTSGEVDDEQFF.

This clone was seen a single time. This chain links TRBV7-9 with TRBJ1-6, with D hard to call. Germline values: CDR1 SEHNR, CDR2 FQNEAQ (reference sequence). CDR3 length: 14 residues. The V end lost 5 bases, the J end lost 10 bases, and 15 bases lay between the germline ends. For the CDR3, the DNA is TGTGCCAGCAGCCGTCTGCCTCAAGCATCACCCCTCCACTTT. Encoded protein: CASSRLPQASPLHF.

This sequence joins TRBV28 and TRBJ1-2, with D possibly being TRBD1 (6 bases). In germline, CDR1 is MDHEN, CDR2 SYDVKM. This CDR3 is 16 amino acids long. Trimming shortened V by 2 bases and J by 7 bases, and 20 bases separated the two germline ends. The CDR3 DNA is TGTGCCAGCAGTTTAGGCGCTGGGGGGGCGGGAGGTGGCTACACCTTC. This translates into CASSLGAGGAGGGYTF.

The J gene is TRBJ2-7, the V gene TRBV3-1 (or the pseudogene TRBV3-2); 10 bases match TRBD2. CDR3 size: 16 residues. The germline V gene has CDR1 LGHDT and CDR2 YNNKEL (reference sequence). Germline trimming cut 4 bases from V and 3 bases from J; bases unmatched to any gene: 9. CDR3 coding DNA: TGTGCCAGCAGCCTACGGGGAGGACTAGCGGACTACGAGCAGTACTTC. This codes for CASSLRGGLADYEQYF.

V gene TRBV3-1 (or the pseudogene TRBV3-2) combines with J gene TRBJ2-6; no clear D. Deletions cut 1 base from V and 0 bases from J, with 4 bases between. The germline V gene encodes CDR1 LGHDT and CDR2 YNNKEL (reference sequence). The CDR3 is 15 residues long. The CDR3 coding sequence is TGTGCCAGCAGCCAAGGCTACTCTGGGGCCAACGTCCTGACTTTC. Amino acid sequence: CASSQGYSGANVLTF.

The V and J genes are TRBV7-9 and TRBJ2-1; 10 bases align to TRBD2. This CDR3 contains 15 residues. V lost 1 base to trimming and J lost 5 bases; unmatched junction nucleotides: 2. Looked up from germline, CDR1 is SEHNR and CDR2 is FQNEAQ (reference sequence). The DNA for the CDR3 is TGTGCCAGCAGCTTAGAAGGACTAGCGGACAATGAGCAGTTCTTC. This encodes CASSLEGLADNEQFF.

In nucleotides, the CDR3 is TGTGCCAGCACCAAAGGGACAGGGAGCGACGAGCAGTACTTC. It translates to CASTKGTGSDEQYF. The chain links TRBV27 to TRBJ2-7; TRBD1 matches 9 bases. The CDR3 is 14 residues long. Germline assignment: CDR1 MNHEY and CDR2 SMNVEV (reference sequence). V trimming: 7 bases; J trimming: 5 bases; junction bases outside the gene matches: 9.

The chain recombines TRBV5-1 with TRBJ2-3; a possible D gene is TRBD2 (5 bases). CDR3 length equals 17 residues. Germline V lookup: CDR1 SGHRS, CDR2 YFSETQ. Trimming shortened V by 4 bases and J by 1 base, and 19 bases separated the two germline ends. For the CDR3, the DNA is TGCGCCAGCAGCCAAAGGCCGGACGGGATCCGCACAGATACGCAGTATTTT. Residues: CASSQRPDGIRTDTQYF.

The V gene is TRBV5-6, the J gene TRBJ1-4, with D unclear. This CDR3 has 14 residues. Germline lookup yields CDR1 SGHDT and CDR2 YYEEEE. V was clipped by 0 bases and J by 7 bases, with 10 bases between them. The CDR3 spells CASSLDSGREKLFF. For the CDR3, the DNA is TGTGCCAGCAGCTTGGACAGCGGCCGTGAAAAACTGTTTTTT. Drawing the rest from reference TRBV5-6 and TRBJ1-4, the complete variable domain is DAGVTQSPTHLIKTRGQQVTLRCSPKSGHDTVSWYQQALGQGPQFIFQYYEEEERQRGNFPDRFSGHQFPNYSSELNVNALLLGDSALYLCASSLDSGREKLFFGSGTQLSVL.